This T cell receptor (beta chain) was recorded in a study of CD8+CD57+ T cells in acquired aplastic anemia. Trimming cost V 6 bases and J 7 bases; bases outside gene matches: 10. The CDR3 spans 15 residues. Germline V gene data show CDR1 as SNHLY and CDR2 as FYNNEI. According to the study, genomic DNA was the template for TCR beta VDJ and CDR3 profiling. TCRdb re-derived calls from the reads in MiXCR, one entry per CDR3 protein. In the table there are more than 40,000 distinct CDR3 sequences, around 70% of which are singletons. V and J are TRBV2 and TRBJ2-1, with 9 positions matching TRBD1. Material: sorted CD4+, CD8+, or CD8+CD57+ T cells (not recorded which) from PBMCs. The TCR sequence derives from a human donor in good health, serving as a control. The CDR3 is CASSSNRGRLNEQFF. CDR3 DNA: TGTGCCAGCAGCAGCAACAGGGGGCGGTTGAATGAGCAGTTCTTC.